This record covers a single TCR beta chain. This table comes from immunoSEQ multiplex PCR, and its TCRdb copy is limited to in-frame clones, with some not included. This sample has roughly 73,000 clones, with roughly 80% found just once. These data originate in a study of T cell clones after liver transplantation. V was pared by 6 bases and J by 6 bases, with 13 bases of the junction left unmatched. Germline assignment: CDR1 LNHDA and CDR2 SQIVND (reference sequence). The CDR3 is 16 residues long. This rearrangement joins TRBV19 to TRBJ2-2; TRBD1 agrees at 7 bases. Material: CD4+ T cells from blood, obtained before liver transplant. This clonotype was obtained from a human donor who received a liver transplant. The chain's CDR3 is CASRDPRTGTAGELFF. The CDR3 DNA reads as TGTGCCAGTAGGGACCCTAGGACAGGTACGGCCGGGGAGCTGTTTTTT.